In its sample, the clone carrying this TCR beta chain was seen once. This entry belongs to a study of shared clonotypes between healthy human individuals. The CDR3 contains 16 residues. V shed 4 bases and J 7 bases; nucleotides not matched to a gene: 16. Germline CDR1 is MGHRA and CDR2 is YSYEKL. Libraries were prepared by immunoSEQ multiplex PCR; TCRdb keeps only in-frame clonotypes and omits some of them. The profile shows some 380,000 clones, 90% to 97% of them singletons. The receptor was isolated from a man in his thirties or forties in good health. The chain carries TRBV4-1 and TRBJ2-7; 7 bases match TRBD2. Sequences were obtained from memory CD8+ T cells sorted from blood. Subset given: CD45RO+ cells pooled with CCR7-negative TemRA cells. This CDR3 is CASSPLWVGGETEQYF. CDR3 nucleotides: TGCGCCAGCAGCCCCCTTTGGGTGGGGGGGGAAACTGAGCAGTACTTC.